This T cell receptor beta chain was observed in a study of beta chain features in type 1 diabetes. Study-level points and caveats: The naive, central memory and Treg TCRB repertoires of patients appeared to be more similar to one another than those of healthy donors.

The sequenced template was cDNA made from the entire isolated RNA. Profiling relied on immunoSEQ multiplex PCR, and the TCRdb table lists in-frame clones only, not all of them. The profile shows fewer than 500,000 clones, around 13% of them singletons. Points on this clone: What it binds is unknown.

Over 95% purity was reached by all sorted populations. This TCR was recovered from a man between 25 and 39 years old in good health. Material for sequencing was naive CD4+ T cells from blood.

The CDR3 here is CSVQGAGGTQYF. In nucleotides, the CDR3 is TGCAGCGTACAGGGGGCCGGGGGGACCCAGTACTTC. The chain couples TRBV29-1 to TRBJ2-5; TRBD1 matches 9 bases. V lost 6 bases to trimming and J lost 7 bases; unmatched junction nucleotides: 6. CDR3 size: 12 residues. Per the germline V gene, CDR1 is SQVTM and CDR2 is ANQGSEA.